These 14 T cell receptor beta chains came from one sample sequenced in a study of post-analysis software for immune sequencing data. Study-level findings and limits: With TRBV5-6, TRBV5-1 and TRBV20-1 included, about five TRBV segments were more frequent in patients than in controls.

Unique molecular identifiers had been added to the TCR beta cDNA libraries. TCRdb ran MiXCR on the PCR reads and lists one entry per CDR3 protein. The sample has some 690,000 distinct CDR3 sequences; 55% to 60% are singletons. No antigen has been identified for these receptors. The sample taken for sequencing was blood. The receptor source for this set is a girl aged 2 to 9 with multiple sclerosis.

This clonotype was recorded a few times. This rearrangement joins TRBV7-2 to TRBJ2-4; maybe TRBD2 (7 bases). The CDR3 is 16 amino acids. Trimming pared 1 base from V and 5 bases from J, leaving 15 bases between. Germline CDR1 SGHTA, CDR2 FQGNSA. CDR3 protein: CASSLVGGPQQNIQYF. For the CDR3, the DNA is TGTGCCAGCAGCTTAGTCGGGGGGCCTCAACAAAACATTCAGTACTTC.

As to this clonotype: A read error may account for a junction end that differs from germline. This sequence joins TRBV20-1 and TRBJ1-1, with D perhaps matching TRBD1 (5 bases). This CDR3 is 12 amino acids long. Germline V gene lookup returns CDR1 DFQATT and CDR2 SNEGSKA (reference sequence). The CDR3 loop is CRAREGYTEAFF. DNA for the CDR3: TGCAGGGCTAGAGAGGGGTACACTGAAGCTTTCTTT.

The chain recombines TRBV29-1 with TRBJ1-2; 8 nucleotides agree with TRBD1. CDR1 SQVTM and CDR2 ANQGSEA come from the germline V gene. Germline trimming cut 7 bases from V and 3 bases from J; bases unmatched to any gene: 7. This CDR3 comprises 13 residues. In DNA, the CDR3 is TGCAGCGCCCATCCGGGACAGGACTATGGCTACACCTTC. Protein sequence: CSAHPGQDYGYTF.

In this sample, this clonotype turned up once. The chain combines TRBV6-1 with TRBJ1-1; D remains ambiguous. The CDR3 length is 12 residues. Trimming stripped 7 bases from V and 2 bases from J, with 8 bases between. In germline, CDR1 is MNHNS, CDR2 SASEGT. CDR3 region: CASTRVNTEAFF. The CDR3 region has the DNA TGTGCCAGCACCCGGGTTAACACTGAAGCTTTCTTT.

The chain has TRBV4-2 and TRBJ2-5; 9 bases map to TRBD2. The V gene end was trimmed by 1 base and the J gene end by 10 bases; junction bases not matched to a gene: 10. CDR1 and CDR2 from the germline V gene are LGHNA and YNFKEQ. There are 15 residues in the CDR3. The CDR3 DNA follows: TGTGCCAGCAGCCAAGTGGCTAGCGGGGATCTTGACCAGTACTTC. It encodes CASSQVASGDLDQYF.

The chain carries TRBV7-2 and TRBJ2-3, with 14 nucleotides matching TRBD2. The germline gives CDR1 SGHTA, CDR2 FQGNSA. CDR3 length: 17 amino acids. The V gene end was trimmed by 3 bases and the J gene end by 6 bases; junction bases not matched to a gene: 8. The CDR3 DNA sequence: TGTGCCAGCAGCTTTACCGGGACTAGCGGGGGAGGCGATACGCAGTATTTT. Translating gives CASSFTGTSGGGDTQYF.

The chain uses TRBV5-1 and TRBJ2-2; the match to TRBD2 covers 14 bases. V was clipped by 6 bases and J by 4 bases; unmatched bases: 11. CDR1 SGHRS and CDR2 YFSETQ come from the germline V gene. This CDR3 spans 18 amino acids. Here the CDR3 reads CASNPGLAGVWSTGELFF. CDR3 in DNA: TGCGCCAGCAACCCGGGACTAGCGGGAGTTTGGTCCACCGGGGAGCTGTTTTTT.

The chain employs TRBV29-1 and TRBJ1-5, with 8 nucleotides matching TRBD1. Germline V gene sequence: CDR1 SQVTM, CDR2 ANQGSEA. V gave up 5 bases and J gave up 1 base; unmatched junction bases: 4. CDR3 length: 14 amino acids. The CDR3 region is CSVRTGTSNQPQHF. In DNA form, the CDR3 reads TGCAGCGTTCGGACAGGGACGAGCAATCAGCCCCAGCATTTT.

V usage is TRBV29-1 and J usage is TRBJ2-7, with D perhaps matching TRBD1 or TRBD2 (6 bases each). Germline V gene data show CDR1 as SQVTM and CDR2 as ANQGSEA. The CDR3 spans 13 residues. The V end was cut by 4 bases, the J end by 2 bases, with 12 bases between. This CDR3 reads CSVGGAVPYEQYF. The CDR3 DNA is TGCAGCGTTGGGGGGGCAGTCCCCTACGAGCAGTACTTC.

The genes are TRBV10-3 and TRBJ2-3; 11 nucleotides agree with TRBD2. There are 17 residues in the CDR3. Germline V gene data show CDR1 as ENHRY and CDR2 as SYGVKD. V trimming: 0 bases; J trimming: 2 bases; junction bases outside the gene matches: 4. CDR3 in DNA: TGTGCCATCAGTGAGTCACTAGCGGGAGACTACACAGATACGCAGTATTTT. It specifies CAISESLAGDYTDTQYF.

The chain carries TRBV6-5 and TRBJ2-7; no definite D call. The DNA end lines up better with TRBJ2-5; the J call may be wrong. Germline V gene lookup returns CDR1 MNHEY and CDR2 SVGAGI. The CDR3 spans 15 residues. The CDR3 loop is CASSLSGGRRETQYF. DNA of the CDR3: TGTGCCAGCAGTTTGAGTGGCGGCAGGCGGGAGACCCAGTACTTC.

The chain carries TRBV30 and TRBJ1-1, with D perhaps TRBD1 (6 bases). CDR1 GTSNPN and CDR2 SVGIG come from the germline V gene (reference sequence). This CDR3 contains 15 residues. The V end was cut by 3 bases, the J end by 3 bases, with 17 bases between. The CDR3 region has the DNA TGTGCCTGGAGCCAGGGGCGAGTTGGGGACACTGAAGCTTTCTTT. This encodes CAWSQGRVGDTEAFF.

This chain links TRBV28 with TRBJ2-5, with 13 bases aligning to TRBD2. Germline trimming cut 6 bases from V and 2 bases from J; bases unmatched to any gene: 3. The germline V gene encodes CDR1 MDHEN and CDR2 SYDVKM. The CDR3 loop spans 15 amino acids. Written as DNA, the CDR3 is TGTGCCAGCAGCAAACTAGCGGGGGGGCAAGAGACCCAGTACTTC. It yields the protein CASSKLAGGQETQYF.

V usage is TRBV6-5 and J usage is TRBJ2-3; 7 bases are shared with TRBD2. Germline values: CDR1 MNHEY, CDR2 SVGAGI. J was trimmed by 7 bases and V by 0 bases; bases with no gene match: 7. This CDR3 has 15 amino acids. The DNA of the CDR3 is TGTGCCAGCAGTTACTCAGGCGGGGGTGACTATACGCAGTATTTT. This gives the protein CASSYSGGGDYTQYF.